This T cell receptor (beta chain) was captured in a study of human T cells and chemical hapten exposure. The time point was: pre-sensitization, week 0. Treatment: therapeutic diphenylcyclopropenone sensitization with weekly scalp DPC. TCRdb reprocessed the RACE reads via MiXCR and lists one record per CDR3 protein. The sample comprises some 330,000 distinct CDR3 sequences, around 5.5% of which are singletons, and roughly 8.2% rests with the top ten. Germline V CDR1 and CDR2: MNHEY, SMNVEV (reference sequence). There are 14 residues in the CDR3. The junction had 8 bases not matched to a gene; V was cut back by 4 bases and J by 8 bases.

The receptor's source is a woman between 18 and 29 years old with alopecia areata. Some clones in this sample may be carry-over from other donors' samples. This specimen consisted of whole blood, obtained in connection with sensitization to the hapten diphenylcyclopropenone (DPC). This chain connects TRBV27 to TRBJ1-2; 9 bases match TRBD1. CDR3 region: CASSSRTGAWGYTF. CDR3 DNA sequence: TGTGCCAGCAGTTCCAGGACAGGGGCGTGGGGCTACACCTTC.